These 21 T cell receptor beta chains were all obtained from the same sample, sequenced in a study of blood T cell repertoires in COVID-19. Produced via immunoSEQ multiplex PCR; TCRdb's table is partial and in-frame only. The repertoire holds tens of thousands of clones, with approximately 90% as singletons. The specimen was peripheral blood. All receptors come from a male donor with acute or convalescent COVID-19.

The chain couples TRBV5-1 to TRBJ2-3; 7 bases map to TRBD2. Germline V gene sequence: CDR1 SGHRS, CDR2 YFSETQ. This CDR3 is 14 amino acids long. Trimming at V came to 5 bases and at J to 1 base, leaving 4 bases not matched to a gene. The CDR3 region is CASSYGGGTDTQYF. In DNA, the CDR3 is TGCGCCAGCAGTTATGGGGGGGGCACAGATACGCAGTATTTT.

V usage is TRBV5-1 and J usage is TRBJ2-2; possibly TRBD2 for D (5 bases). Looked up from germline, CDR1 is SGHRS and CDR2 is YFSETQ. Trimming stripped 1 base from V and 6 bases from J, with 10 bases between. The CDR3 is 14 amino acids. The CDR3 DNA is TGCGCCAGCAGCTTGTACGGGATATCCGGGGAGCTGTTTTTT. Its protein is CASSLYGISGELFF. The variable domain in full, with the rest retrieved from reference TRBV5-1 and TRBJ2-2, is KAGVTQTPRYLIKTRGQQVTLSCSPISGHRSVSWYQQTPGQGLQFLFEYFSETQRNKGNFPGRFSGRQFSNSRSEMNVSTLELGDSALYLCASSLYGISGELFFGEGSRLTVL.

The chain carries TRBV27 and TRBJ1-2; possibly TRBD1 for D (5 bases). In germline, CDR1 is MNHEY, CDR2 SMNVEV (reference sequence). The V gene lost 5 bases and the J gene lost 2 bases, with 12 bases spanning the gap. The CDR3 covers 14 residues. The CDR3 DNA reads TGTGCCAGCAGTCGCCATGGGGGGAACTATGGCTACACCTTC. Protein sequence: CASSRHGGNYGYTF.

The rearrangement links TRBV9 to TRBJ2-4; tentative D call: TRBD2 (5 bases). V was pared by 3 bases and J by 3 bases, with 19 bases between. Germline V CDR1 and CDR2: SGDLS, YYNGEE. This CDR3 contains 17 residues. Here the CDR3 reads CASSAYSTGGDKNIQYF. CDR3 nucleotide sequence: TGTGCCAGCAGCGCCTATTCAACCGGAGGAGACAAAAACATTCAGTACTTC.

The gene calls are TRBV28 and TRBJ1-6; D is unclear. Germline values: CDR1 MDHEN, CDR2 SYDVKM. This CDR3 has 14 amino acids. Trimming removed 6 bases at V and 8 bases at J, with 14 bases between. CDR3 residues: CASSTPEPHSPLHF. The CDR3 nucleotides are TGTGCCAGCAGCACTCCGGAGCCTCATTCACCCCTCCACTTT.

This clone was picked up one time. The rearrangement joins TRBV2 to TRBJ2-5, with a tentative D call TRBD2 (5 bases). Trimming took 7 bases from V and 7 from J, leaving 13 bases between them. Germline values: CDR1 SNHLY, CDR2 FYNNEI. The CDR3 length is 12 residues. The CDR3 spells CASNEGVGTQYF. CDR3 DNA: TGTGCCAGCAACGAGGGAGTAGGGACCCAGTACTTC.

J is TRBJ1-5 and V is TRBV19, with a possible D match to TRBD1 (5 bases). The CDR3 sequence is 14 residues long. Germline CDR1 reads LNHDA; CDR2 reads SQIVND (reference sequence). V lost 3 bases, J lost 3 bases, and 9 bases lay in between. In nucleotides, the CDR3 is TGTGCCAGTAGTATTGAAGGGGACAATCAGCCCCAGCATTTT. Its protein is CASSIEGDNQPQHF.

J is TRBJ2-7 and V is TRBV5-5; 8 positions agree with TRBD2. The V gene end was trimmed by 0 bases and the J gene end by 1 base; junction bases not matched to a gene: 6. Germline V gene sequence: CDR1 SGHKS, CDR2 YYEKEE (reference sequence). CDR3 length: 16 residues. The chain's CDR3 is CASSLAGGGPSYEQYF. The CDR3 bases are TGTGCCAGCAGCTTGGCCGGGGGGGGCCCATCCTACGAGCAGTACTTC.

The chain recombines TRBV5-1 with TRBJ2-2; D is ambiguous. The CDR3 spans 13 residues. The V end was cut by 2 bases, the J end by 5 bases, with 7 bases between. Germline V gene lookup returns CDR1 SGHRS and CDR2 YFSETQ. In DNA form, the CDR3 reads TGCGCCAGCAGCTTCACAGAGACCGGGGAGCTGTTTTTT. It codes for CASSFTETGELFF.

This clone showed up just once. This chain joins TRBV6-5 and TRBJ2-3; 7 nucleotides line up with TRBD2. This CDR3 is 14 amino acids long. Germline V CDR1 and CDR2: MNHEY, SVGAGI. The ends lost 5 bases at V and 0 bases at J; junction bases unmatched: 2. The CDR3 region is CASSRLASTDTQYF. Here the CDR3 DNA reads TGTGCCAGCAGTCGACTAGCCAGCACAGATACGCAGTATTTT.

The V call is TRBV29-1, the J call TRBJ2-5; D remains ambiguous. CDR1 SQVTM and CDR2 ANQGSEA come from the germline V gene. The V end lost 3 bases, the J end lost 3 bases, and 2 bases lay between the germline ends. The CDR3 extends over 10 amino acids. CDR3 DNA sequence: TGCAGCGTTGACGAAGAGACCCAGTACTTC. This translates into CSVDEETQYF.

This clone was detected a few times. The chain carries TRBV3-1 (or the pseudogene TRBV3-2) and TRBJ2-7, with 8 bases aligning to TRBD1. The CDR3 consists of 15 residues. Trimming at V came to 8 bases and at J to 2 bases, leaving 11 bases not matched to a gene. Germline lookup yields CDR1 LGHDT and CDR2 YNNKEL (reference sequence). The CDR3 sequence: CASRQSMTGAYEQYF. The CDR3 bases are TGTGCCAGCCGACAATCGATGACAGGGGCCTACGAGCAGTACTTC.

V is TRBV7-6 and J is TRBJ1-1; TRBD1 matches 8 bases. Germline V gene data show CDR1 as SGHVS and CDR2 as FNYEAQ. This CDR3 region has 15 residues. With V trimmed by 3 bases and J by 3 bases, 6 bases remained unmatched. The CDR3 DNA reads TGTGCCAGCAGCTTTACAGGGGGATGGGACACTGAAGCTTTCTTT. It yields the protein CASSFTGGWDTEAFF.

The V gene is TRBV14, the J gene TRBJ2-4, with 9 bases matching TRBD1. The CDR3 is made up of 16 amino acids. The V gene's germline CDR1 is SGHDN and CDR2 FVKESK. V lost 3 bases and J lost 8; bases outside the gene matches: 11. The CDR3 here is CASSHTRDRVLDIQYF. DNA of the CDR3: TGTGCCAGCAGCCATACCCGGGACAGGGTTTTGGACATTCAGTACTTC.

This chain uses TRBV2 with TRBJ2-5, with 7 bases matching TRBD1. The germline CDR1 and CDR2 sequences are SNHLY and FYNNEI. Germline trimming cut 7 bases from V and 6 bases from J; bases unmatched to any gene: 14. CDR3 length: 15 residues. The CDR3 DNA sequence: TGTGCCAGCACTAAACCCTTCGACAGGGCGAAGACCCAGTACTTC. Protein product: CASTKPFDRAKTQYF.

V and J are TRBV6-5 and TRBJ1-3, with no clear D. The ends were cut back, 6 bases at V and 2 bases at J, with 14 bases in the middle. The CDR3 contains 15 residues. The V gene's germline CDR1 is MNHEY and CDR2 SVGAGI. The CDR3 spells CASSRVFETGNTIYF. Written as DNA, the CDR3 is TGTGCCAGCAGCCGGGTCTTCGAAACTGGAAACACCATATATTTT.

This chain joins TRBV6-4 and TRBJ1-5, with D tentatively TRBD1 (6 bases). There are 15 residues in the CDR3. Germline lookup yields CDR1 MRHNA and CDR2 SNTAGT. Trimming cost V 4 bases and J 4 bases, with 14 bases left between them. The CDR3 DNA is TGTGCCAGCAGTGTCGACGGGGGGCCTAATCAGCCCCAGCATTTT. This encodes CASSVDGGPNQPQHF.

The chain has TRBV6-1 and TRBJ1-6; D may be TRBD1 (6 bases). The CDR3 contains 15 residues. The V gene lost 1 base and the J gene lost 10 bases, with 14 bases spanning the gap. Looked up from germline, CDR1 is MNHNS and CDR2 is SASEGT. The CDR3 nucleotides are TGTGCCAGCAGTGAAGGGGGGCCCCGGGGCTCACCCCTCCACTTT. Translating it yields CASSEGGPRGSPLHF.

This rearrangement joins TRBV2 to TRBJ1-2; the D gene is possibly TRBD1 (5 bases). V lost 4 bases to trimming and J lost 6 bases, with 18 bases between them. This CDR3 spans 15 amino acids. Germline CDR1 SNHLY, CDR2 FYNNEI. DNA for the CDR3: TGTGCCAGCAGTGCCGAGGTTCAGGGATTTAATGGCTACACCTTC. It yields the protein CASSAEVQGFNGYTF.

The chain employs TRBV5-1 and TRBJ1-5; 9 positions match TRBD1. Trimming at V came to 2 bases and at J to 4 bases, leaving 1 base not matched to a gene. Germline V lookup: CDR1 SGHRS, CDR2 YFSETQ. There are 14 residues in the CDR3. CDR3 sequence reads: CASSFGTGNQPQHF. The CDR3 coding sequence is TGCGCCAGCAGCTTCGGGACAGGGAATCAGCCCCAGCATTTT.

This chain joins TRBV6-5 and TRBJ2-3; a possible D gene is TRBD1 (6 bases). Germline V lookup: CDR1 MNHEY, CDR2 SVGAGI. This CDR3 comprises 14 residues. The V end was cut by 2 bases, the J end by 6 bases, with 12 bases between. The CDR3 nucleotides read TGTGCCAGCAGTTACGACAGGCTTAGGGATACGCAGTATTTT. Translated: CASSYDRLRDTQYF.